What follows are 31 T cell receptor beta chains derived from one specimen sequenced in a study of blood T cell repertoires in COVID-19. Sequencing was performed with immunoSEQ multiplex PCR; in TCRdb, only in-frame clones are kept and a portion is missing. Here the sample spans some 370,000 clones, about 89% being singletons. Sequencing used peripheral blood. These receptors were taken from a woman between 25 and 40 years old with COVID-19, enrolled during active disease.

This clone occurred once. The chain combines TRBV11-2 with TRBJ2-5; D gene uncertain. Germline V lookup: CDR1 SGHAT, CDR2 FQNNGV. The CDR3 totals 12 residues. Trimming removed 1 base at V and 4 bases at J, with 4 bases between. The CDR3 spells CASSLAGETQYF. The CDR3 DNA reads TGTGCCAGCAGCTTAGCGGGAGAGACCCAGTACTTC.

CDR3 region: CASSESAKREKLFF. The DNA of the CDR3 is TGTGCCAGCAGTGAATCGGCGAAGAGGGAAAAACTGTTTTTT. The V gene is TRBV25-1, the J gene TRBJ1-4; D not certain. Trimming shortened V by 1 base and J by 8 bases, and 11 bases separated the two germline ends. Germline V lookup: CDR1 MGHDK, CDR2 SYGVNS. CDR3 length equals 14 residues.

This clone was observed once. V is TRBV5-1 and J is TRBJ2-1; D is possibly TRBD2 (6 bases). V was shortened by 2 bases and J by 1 base, with 10 bases between the two germline ends. The CDR3 has 15 amino acids. The germline CDR1 and CDR2 sequences are SGHRS and YFSETQ. The CDR3 spells CASSLMRGSYNEQFF. CDR3 in DNA: TGCGCCAGCAGCTTAATGCGGGGTTCCTACAATGAGCAGTTCTTC.

This rearrangement joins TRBV27 to TRBJ2-7; TRBD1 might be the D (5 bases). Germline V gene lookup returns CDR1 MNHEY and CDR2 SMNVEV (reference sequence). Trimming took off 7 bases at V and 6 bases at J, with 19 bases between the two ends. The CDR3 covers 14 residues. Written as DNA, the CDR3 is TGTGCCAGCAAGTCCTCGACAGCACCTACCGAGCAGTACTTC. Encoded protein: CASKSSTAPTEQYF.

The chain couples TRBV20-1 to TRBJ2-1; 8 positions agree with TRBD2. The CDR3 contains 12 residues. The V segment lost 3 bases and the J segment 8 bases; nucleotides outside the gene matches: 3. Germline V gives CDR1 DFQATT, CDR2 SNEGSKA (reference sequence). Written as DNA, the CDR3 is TGCAGTGCTAGTAGGACTAGCTATGAGCAGTTCTTC. Its translation: CSASRTSYEQFF.

The V gene is TRBV7-9, the J gene TRBJ1-1; D possibly corresponds to TRBD1 (6 bases). CDR1 is SEHNR, CDR2 FQNEAQ, per germline (reference sequence). The CDR3 length is 14 residues. V was cut by 6 bases and J by 8 bases, with 19 bases left in between. CDR3: CASSGNYRDGEAFF. The CDR3 DNA reads TGTGCCAGCAGTGGCAATTACAGGGATGGAGAAGCTTTCTTT.

The V and J genes are TRBV28 and TRBJ1-3; 7 bases map to TRBD1. Trimming at V came to 6 bases and at J to 2 bases, leaving 4 bases not matched to a gene. There are 14 residues in the CDR3. Per the germline V gene, CDR1 is MDHEN and CDR2 is SYDVKM. The CDR3 spells CASRKGQTGNTIYF. CDR3 bases: TGTGCCAGCAGAAAGGGACAGACTGGAAACACCATATATTTT.

The rearrangement joins TRBV19 to TRBJ1-1; D possibly corresponds to TRBD1 (6 bases). The CDR3 is 14 amino acids. Trimming shortened V by 3 bases and J by 5 bases, and 13 bases separated the two germline ends. Germline V lookup: CDR1 LNHDA, CDR2 SQIVND (reference sequence). CDR3 amino acids: CASSIRGGWTEAFF. In nucleotides, the CDR3 is TGTGCCAGTAGTATTAGAGGGGGATGGACTGAAGCTTTCTTT.

The chain recombines TRBV23-1 with TRBJ2-1; no clear D. TRBV23-1 is identified as an open reading frame with a role that is uncertain. Deletions cut 0 bases from V and 3 bases from J, with 12 bases between. CDR3 length equals 16 residues. CDR3 protein: CASSQSSEASYNEQFF. The CDR3 DNA sequence: TGCGCCAGCAGTCAATCGTCAGAGGCCAGCTACAATGAGCAGTTCTTC.

With respect to this clone: The junction shows a germline mismatch at one end, possibly a read error. The chain carries TRBV7-7 and TRBJ2-6, with 7 bases fitting TRBD1. Germline loops: CDR1 SSHAT, CDR2 FNYEAQ (reference sequence). This CDR3 region has 18 residues. The CDR3: CASSPRDRDDSGANVLTF. The CDR3 DNA follows: TGTGCTAGCAGCCCCCGGGACAGAGACGACTCTGGGGCCAACGTCCTGACTTTC. The complete variable domain, with remaining parts taken from reference TRBV7-7 and TRBJ2-6, reads GAGVSQSPRYKVTKRGQDVTLRCDPISSHATLYWYQQALGQGPEFLTYFNYEAQPDKSGLPSDRFSAERPEGSISTLTIQRTEQRDSAMYRCASSPRDRDDSGANVLTFGAGSRLTVL.

The J gene is TRBJ2-5, the V gene TRBV5-1, with D possibly matching TRBD1 (6 bases). The length of the CDR3 is 14 residues. The germline gives CDR1 SGHRS, CDR2 YFSETQ. Trimming stripped 0 bases from V and 5 bases from J, with 11 bases between. CDR3 amino acids: CASSLEGDWETQYF. CDR3 nucleotide sequence: TGCGCCAGCAGCTTGGAGGGGGATTGGGAGACCCAGTACTTC.

This chain uses TRBV4-1 with TRBJ2-3; 7 positions match TRBD2. V was clipped by 0 bases and J by 6 bases; unmatched bases: 12. Germline values: CDR1 MGHRA, CDR2 YSYEKL. This CDR3 is built from 17 residues. This chain's CDR3 is CASSQEVSGRAGDTQYF. The CDR3 DNA is TGCGCCAGCAGCCAAGAGGTTAGCGGGCGTGCCGGGGATACGCAGTATTTT.

The chain uses TRBV10-3 and TRBJ2-1; D ambiguous. The CDR3 has 14 amino acids. V was pared by 2 bases and J by 5 bases, with 10 bases between. Germline CDR1 and CDR2: ENHRY and SYGVKD. CDR3 sequence (DNA): TGTGCCATCAGTGAGCGCACTCGCCACAATGAGCAGTTCTTC. The encoded protein is CAISERTRHNEQFF.

The V and J genes are TRBV6-4 and TRBJ1-3; 7 positions agree with TRBD1. CDR1 and CDR2 from the germline V gene are MRHNA and SNTAGT. The trim removed 2 bases at V and 4 bases at J, leaving 11 bases unmatched. The CDR3 consists of 17 residues. The chain's CDR3 is CASSDNTGDFSGNTIYF. The CDR3 DNA reads TGTGCCAGCAGTGACAATACAGGGGACTTCTCCGGAAACACCATATATTTT.

This clone was seen more than once but under ten times. This chain links TRBV15 with TRBJ2-3; D perhaps matches TRBD2 (6 bases). This CDR3 region has 16 residues. Trimming left V 5 bases short and J 2 bases short, with 17 bases between. Germline CDR1 and CDR2: LNHNV and YYDKDF (reference sequence). The CDR3 loop reads CATSRKKEGFTDTQYF. The CDR3 DNA reads TGTGCCACCAGCCGAAAGAAGGAGGGGTTCACAGATACGCAGTATTTT.

This chain joins TRBV2 and TRBJ2-2; TRBD2 is a possible D gene (5 bases). From germline, CDR1 is SNHLY and CDR2 FYNNEI. This CDR3 is 14 amino acids long. V was cut by 6 bases and J by 6 bases, with 14 bases left in between. Here the CDR3 DNA reads TGTGCCAGCAGGTGGTCCGCTAGCTCCGGGGAGCTGTTTTTT. This codes for CASRWSASSGELFF.

This sequence joins TRBV25-1 and TRBJ2-2, with 7 bases that match TRBD1. The ends lost 7 bases at V and 4 bases at J; junction bases unmatched: 6. CDR3 length equals 14 residues. Germline values: CDR1 MGHDK, CDR2 SYGVNS. CDR3 bases: TGTGCCAGCACACAGGGGACGCGCACCGGGGAGCTGTTTTTT. This translates into CASTQGTRTGELFF.

This clone was seen only a few times. V is TRBV7-8 and J is TRBJ2-7; possible D gene TRBD2, 5 bases. Germline-derived CDR1 and CDR2 are SGHVS and FQNEAQ. The CDR3 is made up of 16 amino acids. V lost 0 bases and J lost 6, with 18 bases in between. The CDR3 bases are TGTGCCAGCAGCTTAGCGAGGGCTAGCCGAAGGCCCGAGCAGTACTTC. Amino acid sequence: CASSLARASRRPEQYF.

The rearrangement joins TRBV6-5 to TRBJ1-5; 10 bases match TRBD1. The ends lost 5 bases at V and 3 bases at J; junction bases unmatched: 4. Germline assignment: CDR1 MNHEY and CDR2 SVGAGI. The CDR3 is 15 residues long. The CDR3 DNA reads as TGTGCCAGCAGTCCCGGGACAGGGGTCAATCAGCCCCAGCATTTT. This translates into CASSPGTGVNQPQHF.

This chain uses TRBV5-4 with TRBJ2-2, with D possibly being TRBD1 (6 bases). Trimming removed 0 bases from V and 3 bases from J, with 9 bases in between. Per germline, CDR1 SGHNT and CDR2 YYREEE (reference sequence). The CDR3 runs 15 residues. The DNA of the CDR3 is TGTGCCAGCAGCTTGGACAGGGTTGACACCGGGGAGCTGTTTTTT. Amino acids: CASSLDRVDTGELFF.

This rearrangement joins TRBV7-2 to TRBJ2-1; D unclear. The CDR3 length is 13 residues. Per germline, CDR1 SGHTA and CDR2 FQGNSA. With 2 bases removed from V and 10 bases from J, the gap between germline ends came to 12 bases. The CDR3 protein is CASSLTALLEQFF. The DNA for the CDR3 is TGTGCCAGCAGCTTAACAGCCCTTCTGGAGCAGTTCTTC.

J is TRBJ2-2 and V is TRBV6-6, with D possibly TRBD2 on 6 matching bases. The CDR3 spans 14 residues. Germline V gene sequence: CDR1 MNHNY, CDR2 SVGAGI (reference sequence). V lost 6 bases and J lost 6, with 14 bases in between. In nucleotides, the CDR3 is TGTGCCAGCAGATGGAGGAGGGATCCCGGGGAGCTGTTTTTT. It is translated as CASRWRRDPGELFF.

The CDR3 bases are TGTGCCAGCAGTCTCCGGACAGGGGGCACCACCGTAGCCAAAAACATTCAGTACTTC. It yields the protein CASSLRTGGTTVAKNIQYF. J is TRBJ2-4 and V is TRBV6-6, with TRBD1 matching 11 bases. Germline CDR1 and CDR2: MNHNY and SVGAGI (reference sequence). V lost 5 bases and J lost 0; bases outside the gene matches: 12. CDR3 length: 19 residues.

The CDR3: CASSQGLAGSLEEQYF. Written as DNA, the CDR3 is TGTGCCAGCAGCCAGGGACTAGCGGGTTCCTTGGAGGAGCAGTACTTC. This rearrangement joins TRBV7-6 to TRBJ2-7; 12 positions agree with TRBD2. Trimming took 5 bases from V and 7 from J; bases not matched to a gene: 12. The CDR3 consists of 16 residues. Germline values: CDR1 SGHVS, CDR2 FNYEAQ.

The rearrangement joins TRBV6-2 or TRBV6-3 to TRBJ2-7; 11 nucleotides line up with TRBD1. Germline CDR1 is MNHEY and CDR2 is SVGEGT. This CDR3 comprises 15 residues. Unmatched junction bases numbered 7, after V lost 6 bases and J lost 3 bases. The CDR3 nucleotides read TGTGCCAGCAGCCCCGCCGGGACAGGGGGCTACGAGCAGTACTTC. This sequence encodes CASSPAGTGGYEQYF.

This chain connects TRBV19 to TRBJ1-2, with 10 bases identical to TRBD1. The length of the CDR3 is 14 residues. V trimming: 6 bases; J trimming: 3 bases; junction bases outside the gene matches: 4. Germline CDR1 and CDR2: LNHDA and SQIVND (reference sequence). The CDR3 spells CASRDRGTHYGYTF. The DNA of the CDR3 is TGTGCCAGTAGGGACAGGGGGACCCACTATGGCTACACCTTC. Looking up the rest from reference TRBV19 and TRBJ1-2 gives the full variable domain: DGGITQSPKYLFRKEGQNVTLSCEQNLNHDAMYWYRQDPGQGLRLIYYSQIVNDFQKGDIAEGYSVSREKKESFPLTVTSAQKNPTAFYLCASRDRGTHYGYTFGSGTRLTVV.

The chain links TRBV6-5 to TRBJ2-5; the match to TRBD1 covers 11 bases. The trim removed 5 bases at V and 7 bases at J, leaving 9 bases unmatched. From germline, CDR1 is MNHEY and CDR2 SVGAGI. This CDR3 is built from 15 residues. The CDR3 protein is CASSPGTGGSGTQYF. The CDR3 bases are TGTGCCAGCAGTCCCGGGACAGGGGGGTCCGGGACCCAGTACTTC.

DNA for the CDR3: TGTGCCAGCAGAACCGGACAGGATACTGAAGCTTTCTTT. Amino acids: CASRTGQDTEAFF. The chain is built from TRBV6-5 and TRBJ1-1, with TRBD1 matching 7 bases. The trim removed 6 bases at V and 5 bases at J, leaving 6 bases unmatched. This CDR3 comprises 13 residues. Germline V gene lookup returns CDR1 MNHEY and CDR2 SVGAGI.

This clone was recorded a few times. This chain connects TRBV7-9 to TRBJ1-6, with D tentatively TRBD1 (6 bases). V gave up 1 base and J gave up 7 bases, with 14 bases separating them. Germline loops: CDR1 SEHNR, CDR2 FQNEAQ (reference sequence). The CDR3 contains 16 residues. The CDR3 loop reads CASSLEGVMGNSPLHF. Here the CDR3 DNA reads TGTGCCAGCAGCTTAGAGGGGGTGATGGGCAATTCACCCCTCCACTTT.

This chain uses TRBV27 with TRBJ2-7; D unclear. V lost 0 bases and J 0 bases, leaving 6 bases between the germline ends. CDR1 and CDR2 from the germline V gene are MNHEY and SMNVEV (reference sequence). The CDR3 loop spans 14 amino acids. CDR3 residues: CASSLSRSSYEQYF. Written as DNA, the CDR3 is TGTGCCAGCAGTTTATCACGGAGCTCCTACGAGCAGTACTTC.

The chain employs TRBV10-3 and TRBJ2-1; 7 positions agree with TRBD2. This CDR3 has 17 amino acids. V shed 4 bases and J 0 bases; nucleotides not matched to a gene: 9. CDR1 and CDR2 from the germline V gene are ENHRY and SYGVKD. Here the CDR3 reads CAISALTSFFSYNEQFF. DNA for the CDR3: TGTGCCATCAGTGCCTTGACTAGCTTCTTCTCCTACAATGAGCAGTTCTTC.